What follows describes a single T cell receptor beta chain. CDR3 length: 15 amino acids. J lost 6 bases, V lost 4 bases, and 2 bases had no gene match. Looked up from germline, CDR1 is SGHTA and CDR2 is FQGNSA. The data stem from a study of blood T cell repertoires in COVID-19. The overall study: Collection of acute and convalescent COVID-19 samples took place in the United States, Italy and Spain. From T cells, B-cell-depleted T cells, or PBMCs came the material, which was cDNA or gDNA.

In the original processing: How many nucleated cells were present was estimated from reference gene primer amplification. The data were produced by immunoSEQ multiplex PCR, yet TCRdb's version contains in-frame clones alone and is incomplete. V and J calls and clone size are as listed in that table; D and trimming were resolved from the DNA. The table lists 65,000 to 75,000 clones, roughly three quarters of them singletons. V usage is TRBV7-2 and J usage is TRBJ2-1; 14 positions match TRBD2. The material sequenced was peripheral blood. This receptor was taken from an elderly man with acute or convalescent COVID-19. CDR3 sequence (DNA): TGTGCCAGCAGCTCTGGGACTAGCGGGGGCAATGAGCAGTTCTTC. Encoded protein: CASSSGTSGGNEQFF.